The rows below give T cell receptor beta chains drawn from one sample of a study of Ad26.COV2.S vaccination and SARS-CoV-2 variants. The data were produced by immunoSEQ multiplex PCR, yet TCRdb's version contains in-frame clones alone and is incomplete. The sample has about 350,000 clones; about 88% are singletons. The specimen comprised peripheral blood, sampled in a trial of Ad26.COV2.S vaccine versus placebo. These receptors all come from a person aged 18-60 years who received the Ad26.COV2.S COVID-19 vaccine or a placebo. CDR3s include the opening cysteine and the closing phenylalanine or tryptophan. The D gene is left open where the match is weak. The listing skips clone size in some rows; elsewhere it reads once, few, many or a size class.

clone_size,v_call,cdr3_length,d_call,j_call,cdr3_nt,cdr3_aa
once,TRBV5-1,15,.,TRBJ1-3,TGCGCCAGCAGCTTAGGGGGAAACGCTGGAAACACCATATATTTT,CASSLGGNAGNTIYF
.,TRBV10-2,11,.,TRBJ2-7,TGCGCCAGCAGTGAGGGTTACGAGCAGTACTTC,CASSEGYEQYF
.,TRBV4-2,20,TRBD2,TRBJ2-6,TGTGCCAGCAGCCAAGATAAGGCTAGCGGGGGGGCGAGTGGGGCCAACGTCCTGACTTTC,CASSQDKASGGASGANVLTF
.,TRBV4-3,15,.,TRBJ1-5,TGCGCCAGCAGCCTGTCTCAGGGTATGGGTCAGCCCCAGCATTTT,CASSLSQGMGQPQHF
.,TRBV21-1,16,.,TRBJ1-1,TGTGCCAGCAGCAAAGGGCCAGGGGCCCCGAACACTGAAGCTTTCTTT,CASSKGPGAPNTEAFF
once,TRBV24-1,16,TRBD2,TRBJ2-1,TGTGCCACCAGTGCGGGGGGGCAAAAAGGTGGGAATGAGCAGTTCTTC,CATSAGGQKGGNEQFF
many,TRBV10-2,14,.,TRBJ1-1,TGCGCCAGCAGTGCAGCCGGAATGAACACTGAAGCTTTCTTT,CASSAAGMNTEAFF
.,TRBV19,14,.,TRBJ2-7,TGTGCCAGTAGTACTCTGACAGAGTTGAGCGAGCAGTACTTC,CASSTLTELSEQYF
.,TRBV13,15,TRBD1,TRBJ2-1,TGTGCCAGCAGCTCGCGGGACAGGGATTACAATGAGCAGTTCTTC,CASSSRDRDYNEQFF
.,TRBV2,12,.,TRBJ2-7,TGTGCCAGCAGTGAAAGGCCCCCGGAGCAGTACTTC,CASSERPPEQYF
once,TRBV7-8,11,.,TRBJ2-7,TGTGCCAGCAGGGGCGGAAGCGAGCAGTACTTC,CASRGGSEQYF
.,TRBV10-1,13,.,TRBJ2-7,TGCGCCAGCAGTGGGGACTGGACCTACGAGCAGTACTTC,CASSGDWTYEQYF
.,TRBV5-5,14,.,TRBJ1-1,TGTGCCAGCAGCATCCAGGGGTTCAACACTGAAGCTTTCTTT,CASSIQGFNTEAFF
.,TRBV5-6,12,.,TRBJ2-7,TGTGCCAGCAGCTCAAGCTCCTACGAGCAGTACTTC,CASSSSSYEQYF
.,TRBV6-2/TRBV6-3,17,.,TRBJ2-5,TGTGCCAGCAGTTCCATAAAGGGCCGAAGAGTCCAAGAGACCCAGTACTTC,CASSSIKGRRVQETQYF
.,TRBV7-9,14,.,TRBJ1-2,TGTGCCAGCAGCTTAGAACAGGGTCAATATGGCTACACCTTC,CASSLEQGQYGYTF
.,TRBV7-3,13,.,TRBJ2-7,TGTGCCAGCAGCCCCTGGCCGGGATCCGAGCAGTACTTC,CASSPWPGSEQYF
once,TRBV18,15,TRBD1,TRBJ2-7,TGTGCCAGCTCACCACGACAGGGTAATCGCTACGAGCAGTACTTC,CASSPRQGNRYEQYF
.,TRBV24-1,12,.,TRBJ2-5,TGTGCCACCAGTGAAACGGGAGAGACCCAGTACTTC,CATSETGETQYF
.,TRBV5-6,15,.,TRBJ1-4,TGTGCCAGCAGCCCGGGCGGGGTAACTAATGAAAAACTGTTTTTT,CASSPGGVTNEKLFF
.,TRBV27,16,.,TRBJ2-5,TGTGCCAGCAGTTTAAGCCAGCCCTGGTCTGGAGAGACCCAGTACTTC,CASSLSQPWSGETQYF
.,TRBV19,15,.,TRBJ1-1,TGTGCCAGTAGATGGTTGCCGGCAGGGGACACTGAAGCTTTCTTT,CASRWLPAGDTEAFF
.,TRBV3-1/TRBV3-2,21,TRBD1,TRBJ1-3,TGTGCCAGCAGCCACCTAACTAGGACAGGTCAAAAGAGTAGCTCTGGAAACACCATATATTTT,CASSHLTRTGQKSSSGNTIYF
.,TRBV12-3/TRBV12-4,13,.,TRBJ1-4,TGTGCCAGCAGTTTCCGGGGTAGGGAAAAACTGTTTTTT,CASSFRGREKLFF
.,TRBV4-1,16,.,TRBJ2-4,TGCGCCAGCAGCCAAGTAGGGGAGGCGGCCAAAAACATTCAGTACTTC,CASSQVGEAAKNIQYF
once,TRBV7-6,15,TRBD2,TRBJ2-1,TGTGCCAGCAGCTTAGAACTAGCGGTTTTCAATGAGCAGTTCTTC,CASSLELAVFNEQFF
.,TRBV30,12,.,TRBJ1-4,TGTGCCTGGGGGGCAACTAATGAAAAACTGTTTTTT,CAWGATNEKLFF
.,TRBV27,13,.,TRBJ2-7,TGTGCCAGCAGTTTAGCAGGGTTACACGAGCAGTACTTC,CASSLAGLHEQYF
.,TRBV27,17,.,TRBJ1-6,TGTGCCAGCAGTTTATTTCCGGTTGTGGCAGGGAATTCACCCCTCCACTTT,CASSLFPVVAGNSPLHF
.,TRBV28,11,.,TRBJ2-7,TGTGCCAGCAGTCCCTCCAGGGAGCAGTACTTC,CASSPSREQYF
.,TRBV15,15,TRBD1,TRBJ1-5,TGTGCCACCAGCAGGGACAGGGGGCAGAACCAGCCCCAGCATTTT,CATSRDRGQNQPQHF
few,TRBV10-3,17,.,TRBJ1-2,TGTGCCATCCACAGAAATGGGTCTCAAGGCGCAAACTATGGCTACACCTTC,CAIHRNGSQGANYGYTF
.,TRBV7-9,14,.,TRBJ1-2,TGTGCCAGCAGCTTAGGAGGGACTCACTATGGCTACACCTTC,CASSLGGTHYGYTF
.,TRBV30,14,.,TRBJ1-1,TGTGCCTGGACCCCCGGGCTGAAGAACACTGAAGCTTTCTTT,CAWTPGLKNTEAFF
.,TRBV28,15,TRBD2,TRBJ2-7,TGTGCCAGCAGTCAGACTAGCGGGAGAACGGAAGAGCAGTACTTC,CASSQTSGRTEEQYF
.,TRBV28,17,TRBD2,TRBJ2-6,TGTGCCAGCCGAACGGGAGGTTCTATCTCTGGGGCCAACGTCCTGACTTTC,CASRTGGSISGANVLTF
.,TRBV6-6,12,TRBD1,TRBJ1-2,TGTGCCAGCAGGGGACAGGGCTATGGCTACACCTTC,CASRGQGYGYTF
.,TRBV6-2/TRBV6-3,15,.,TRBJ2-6,TGTGCCAGCAGTTACACGAGCGGTGGGGCCAACGTCCTGACTTTC,CASSYTSGGANVLTF
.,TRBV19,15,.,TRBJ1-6,TGTGCCAGTAGTATTGGGGGGCGAGAGAATTCACCCCTCCACTTT,CASSIGGRENSPLHF
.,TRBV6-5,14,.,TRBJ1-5,TGTGCCAGCATTACTCAGGGGACCAATCAGCCCCAGCATTTT,CASITQGTNQPQHF
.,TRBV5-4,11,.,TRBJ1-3,TGTGCCAGCAGCAGTACAAACACCATATATTTT,CASSSTNTIYF
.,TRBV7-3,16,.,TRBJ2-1,TGTGCCAGCAGCGGTCAGAAGACCGCCTCCTACAATGAGCAGTTCTTC,CASSGQKTASYNEQFF
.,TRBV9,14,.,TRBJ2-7,TGTGCCAGCAGCGTGGTGGGAAACGCGCACGAGCAGTACTTC,CASSVVGNAHEQYF
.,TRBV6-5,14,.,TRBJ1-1,TGTGCCAGCATGCTTAGGGGGGCTAACACTGAAGCTTTCTTT,CASMLRGANTEAFF
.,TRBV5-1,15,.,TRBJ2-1,TGCGCCAGCAGCTTGGCCGGGTACCTTCTGGATGAGCAGTTCTTC,CASSLAGYLLDEQFF
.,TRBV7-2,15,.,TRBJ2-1,TGTGCCAGCAGCTTAGGTTGGGAGTCCTACAATGAGCAGTTCTTC,CASSLGWESYNEQFF
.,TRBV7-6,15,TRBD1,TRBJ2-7,TGTGCCAGCAGCTTCGGGACAGATCACTCCTACGAGCAGTACTTC,CASSFGTDHSYEQYF
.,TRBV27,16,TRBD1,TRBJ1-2,TGTGCCAGCAGTTCGCCCCGTGACAGGGGGACTAATGGCTACACCTTC,CASSSPRDRGTNGYTF
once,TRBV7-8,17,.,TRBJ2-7,TGTGCCAGCAGCACAGCAACGGGTGGGGGCAAATCCTACGAGCAGTACTTC,CASSTATGGGKSYEQYF
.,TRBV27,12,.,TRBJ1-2,TGTGCCAGCAGTCCCAGGGGCTATGGCTACACCTTC,CASSPRGYGYTF
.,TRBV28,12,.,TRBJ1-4,TGTGCCAGCTCCCCGCGGGGTGAAAAACTGTTTTTT,CASSPRGEKLFF
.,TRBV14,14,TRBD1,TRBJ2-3,TGTGCCAGCAGCGAACAGGGGGCCGCGGATACGCAGTATTTT,CASSEQGAADTQYF
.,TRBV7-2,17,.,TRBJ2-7,TGTGCCAGCAGCTTATCCAGCGGAAGAACCCCCCCCTACGAGCAGTACTTC,CASSLSSGRTPPYEQYF
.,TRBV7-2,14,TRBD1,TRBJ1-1,TGTGCCAGCAGCTTGGGACAGATGAACACTGAAGCTTTCTTT,CASSLGQMNTEAFF
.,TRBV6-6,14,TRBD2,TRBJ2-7,TGTGCCAGCAGATTACTAGCGAACTCCTACGAGCAGTACTTC,CASRLLANSYEQYF
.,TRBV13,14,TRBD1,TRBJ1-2,TGTGCCAGCAGCGGCGGGACAGCAGGGTATGGCTACACCTTC,CASSGGTAGYGYTF